The rows below give T cell receptor beta chains drawn from one sample of a study of blood T cell repertoires in COVID-19. Sequenced by immunoSEQ multiplex PCR; TCRdb stores in-frame clones only, minus some. The sample contains 100,000 to 150,000 clones, 87% of which appear only once. Sequences were obtained from peripheral blood. The receptors come from a woman between 65 and 79 years old with acute or convalescent COVID-19. The CDR3 runs from the conserved cysteine through the conserved F or W. A D gene is named only where the DNA matches it firmly. Clone size is shown for a subset of rows, as once, few, many or a class of expanded clone.

TRBV12-3/TRBV12-4	NA	NA	TRBJ1-2	TGTGCCAGCAGTTTGCGGTTCGGCTTTGGCTACACCTTC	CASSLRFGFGYTF
TRBV5-1	once	TRBD1	TRBJ2-7	TGCGCCAGCAGCTTGGCTGGACAGGGGGTCGAGCAGTACTTC	CASSLAGQGVEQYF
TRBV19	NA	NA	TRBJ1-5	TGTGCCAGTAGTATCTCGGGTTATAGCAATCAGCCCCAGCATTTT	CASSISGYSNQPQHF
TRBV29-1	once	TRBD2	TRBJ2-5	TGCAGCGTTGAAACGCGGGGGGATCTAACCCAGTACTTC	CSVETRGDLTQYF
TRBV28	NA	NA	TRBJ2-1	TGTGCCAGCAGTACGGACACATACAATGAGCAGTTCTTC	CASSTDTYNEQFF
TRBV24-1	NA	TRBD1	TRBJ2-7	TGTGCCACCAGTGATTGGAGGCAGGGGGCCTACGAGCAGTACTTC	CATSDWRQGAYEQYF
TRBV21-1	NA	NA	TRBJ1-2	TGTGCCAAGTACAGGGTGAGCTATGGCTACACCTTC	CAKYRVSYGYTF
TRBV4-2	few	NA	TRBJ1-5	TGTGCCAGCAGCCAGGGAGTACAGCCCCAGCATTTT	CASSQGVQPQHF
TRBV15	NA	NA	TRBJ2-7	TGTGCCACCAGCAGAGATAGGGCTAGCGACGAGCAGTACTTC	CATSRDRASDEQYF
TRBV19	few	TRBD1	TRBJ1-6	TGTGCCAGCCACAGGGGGCTCGGTTATAATTCACCCCTCCACTTT	CASHRGLGYNSPLHF
TRBV5-1	NA	NA	TRBJ2-7	TGCGCCAGCAAGTACGAGACACCCTACGAGCAGTACTTC	CASKYETPYEQYF
TRBV19	NA	TRBD1	TRBJ1-5	TGTGCCAGTAGTCTTGTCAGGGGGCGAGGCAATCAGCCCCAGCATTTT	CASSLVRGRGNQPQHF
TRBV28	NA	NA	TRBJ1-5	TGTGCCAGCAGTTTAGACGGGAATCAGCCCCAGCATTTT	CASSLDGNQPQHF
TRBV7-9	once	NA	TRBJ2-5	TGTGCCAGCAGCTTACCGGTTGGGGGGGCCCTCCAAGAGACCCAGTACTTC	CASSLPVGGALQETQYF
TRBV19	NA	NA	TRBJ2-7	TGTGCCAGTAGTATTGACATAGGAACCTACGAGCAGTACTTC	CASSIDIGTYEQYF
TRBV12-3/TRBV12-4	NA	NA	TRBJ2-1	TGTGCCAGCAGCTCAGGGCCGGGGCAGTTCTTC	CASSSGPGQFF
TRBV9	NA	NA	TRBJ1-4	TGTGCCAGCAGCCCCCAGGCGGGGTCTAATGAAAAACTGTTTTTT	CASSPQAGSNEKLFF
TRBV20-1	few	NA	TRBJ1-2	TGCAGTGCTAGAGCCAGGTATGGCTACACCTTC	CSARARYGYTF
TRBV5-4	NA	NA	TRBJ2-3	TGTGCCAGCAGCTTGGCAGGGCGGGATACGCAGTATTTT	CASSLAGRDTQYF
TRBV18	once	NA	TRBJ1-1	TGTGCCAGCTCACGACAGGACCTGAACACTGAAGCTTTCTTT	CASSRQDLNTEAFF
TRBV2	NA	NA	TRBJ2-2	TGTGCCAGCAGCACCGGCAGGGCCGGGGAGCTGTTTTTT	CASSTGRAGELFF
TRBV5-1	NA	TRBD1	TRBJ1-6	TGCGCCAGCAGCGGCAGGACAGGGGATAATTCACCCCTCCACTTT	CASSGRTGDNSPLHF
TRBV3-1/TRBV3-2	NA	NA	TRBJ2-7	TGTGCCAGCAGCCTAAGTCCACAAACCTACGAGCAGTACTTC	CASSLSPQTYEQYF
TRBV5-4	NA	TRBD2	TRBJ2-5	TGTGCCAGCAGGGCGGGACTAGCGGAACTTATATGGGAGACCCAGTACTTC	CASRAGLAELIWETQYF
TRBV3-1/TRBV3-2	NA	TRBD1	TRBJ2-7	TGTGCCAGCAGTCCCCGGGACAGGGGACCCTACGAGCAGTACTTC	CASSPRDRGPYEQYF
TRBV6-1	NA	NA	TRBJ1-1	TGTGCCAGCAGTGAGGTGACAGGTGAAGCTTTCTTT	CASSEVTGEAFF
TRBV19	NA	NA	TRBJ1-2	TGTGCCAGTAAACATCTCGGGACATTTGACCATGGCTACACCTTC	CASKHLGTFDHGYTF
TRBV4-1	NA	NA	TRBJ2-7	TGCGCCAGCAGCCATTACCCCTCCAGGGCAGGGAACGAGCAGTACTTC	CASSHYPSRAGNEQYF
TRBV7-2	NA	NA	TRBJ2-7	TGTGCCAGCAGCTTAGTCACAGGCTTAAGCTCCTACGAGCAGTACTTC	CASSLVTGLSSYEQYF
TRBV9	NA	TRBD2	TRBJ2-3	TGTGCCAGCAGCCCAAGCGGGGGTGGTACAGATACGCAGTATTTT	CASSPSGGGTDTQYF
TRBV7-9	NA	NA	TRBJ1-2	TGTGCCGGATACATCTCGGGAGCTAACTATGGCTACACCTTC	CAGYISGANYGYTF
TRBV6-5	NA	TRBD2	TRBJ2-3	TGTGCCAGTAAAGCGGGGGGGAGCACAGATACGCAGTATTTT	CASKAGGSTDTQYF
TRBV7-9	NA	NA	TRBJ2-6	TGTGCCAGCAGCTTAGGGACAGTATACTCTGGGGCCAACGTCCTGACTTTC	CASSLGTVYSGANVLTF
TRBV13	once	TRBD1	TRBJ2-5	TGTGCCAGCAGCTTACGCTCAGGGGGCCAAGAGACCCAGTACTTC	CASSLRSGGQETQYF
TRBV5-6	NA	TRBD2	TRBJ2-7	TGTGCCAGCAGCTCCTTACTAGCGGGGGGTCCCTACGAGCAGTACTTC	CASSSLLAGGPYEQYF